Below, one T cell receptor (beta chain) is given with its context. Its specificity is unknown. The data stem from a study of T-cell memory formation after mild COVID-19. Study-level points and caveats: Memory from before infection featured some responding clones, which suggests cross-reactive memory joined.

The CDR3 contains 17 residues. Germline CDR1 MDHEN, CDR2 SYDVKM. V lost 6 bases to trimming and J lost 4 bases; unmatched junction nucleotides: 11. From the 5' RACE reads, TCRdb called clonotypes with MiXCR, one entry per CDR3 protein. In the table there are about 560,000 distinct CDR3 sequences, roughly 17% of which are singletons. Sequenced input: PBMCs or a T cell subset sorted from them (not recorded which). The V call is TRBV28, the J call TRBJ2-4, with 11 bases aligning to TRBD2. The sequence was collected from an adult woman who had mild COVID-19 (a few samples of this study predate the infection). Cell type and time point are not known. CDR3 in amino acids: CASSLFRTSGLKNIQYF. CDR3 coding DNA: TGTGCCAGCAGCCTATTCAGGACTAGCGGGCTGAAAAACATTCAGTACTTC.